The TCR beta chain described here comes from a study of OX40 agonist ivuxolimab in advanced cancers. Whole-study context: Ivuxolimab, an agonistic anti-OX40 (CD134) antibody, was given to patients. Eligibility admitted prior anti-PD-1, anti-PD-L1 or anti-CTLA-4 therapy; about 39% had some. Overall study findings and caveats: Among expanded peripheral T cells, antigen specificity went undetermined. CD4+ and CD8+ blood T cells expanded clonally by week 6 at 0.1 to 3.0 mg/kg.

The CDR3 is 14 residues long. Regarding this clone: Its antigen remains unidentified.

The repertoire was sequenced with immunoSEQ multiplex PCR; TCRdb's copy has only in-frame clones and lacks some. The data hold 65,000 or so clones, with 84% observed a single time. This sequence was found in an adult with an advanced solid tumor such as melanoma, head and neck, liver or kidney cancer. Material: CD4+ or CD8+ T cells sorted from blood, obtained in a trial of the OX40 agonist ivuxolimab. The gene calls are TRBV21-1 and TRBJ2-3; TRBD1 was called by the table and not checked on the DNA. TRBV21-1 is given as a pseudogene. The CDR3, as DNA: TGTGCCAGCAGCAGGGACAGGGGTACAGATACGCAGTATTTT. It specifies CASSRDRGTDTQYF.